This TCR beta chain was sequenced for a study of T cell repertoires in cytomegalovirus infection. This clonotype has a handful of counts. Its cognate antigen is unknown. The CDR3 loop spans 16 amino acids. The junction had 3 bases not matched to a gene; V was cut back by 3 bases and J by 1 base. CDR1 is LNHNV and CDR2 is YYDKDF in the germline V gene (reference sequence). Each CDR3 protein is one row after TCRdb ran MiXCR on the reads. The data hold roughly 500,000 distinct CDR3 sequences, with 30% to 40% observed a single time. The material sequenced was cultured PBMCs, taken from culture after CMV antigen stimulation. The gene calls are TRBV15 and TRBJ2-2; the match to TRBD2 covers 9 bases. This receptor was identified in a human donor in good health (CMV status not recorded). Some clones in this sample may be carry-over from other donors' samples. CDR3 loop: CATSRTSGLNTGELFF. Here the CDR3 DNA reads TGTGCCACCAGCAGGACTAGCGGACTGAACACCGGGGAGCTGTTTTTT.